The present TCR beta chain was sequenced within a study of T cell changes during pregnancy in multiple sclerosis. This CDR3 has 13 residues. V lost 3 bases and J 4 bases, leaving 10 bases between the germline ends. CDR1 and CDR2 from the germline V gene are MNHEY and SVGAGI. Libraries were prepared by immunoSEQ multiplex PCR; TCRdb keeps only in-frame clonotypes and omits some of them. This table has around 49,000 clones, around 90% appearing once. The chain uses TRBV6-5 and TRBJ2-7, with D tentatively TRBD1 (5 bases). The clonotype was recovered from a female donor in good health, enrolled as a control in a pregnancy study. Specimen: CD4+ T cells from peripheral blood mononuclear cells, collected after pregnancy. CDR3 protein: CASSYDRQYEQYF. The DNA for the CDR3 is TGTGCCAGCAGTTATGACAGACAATACGAGCAGTACTTC.